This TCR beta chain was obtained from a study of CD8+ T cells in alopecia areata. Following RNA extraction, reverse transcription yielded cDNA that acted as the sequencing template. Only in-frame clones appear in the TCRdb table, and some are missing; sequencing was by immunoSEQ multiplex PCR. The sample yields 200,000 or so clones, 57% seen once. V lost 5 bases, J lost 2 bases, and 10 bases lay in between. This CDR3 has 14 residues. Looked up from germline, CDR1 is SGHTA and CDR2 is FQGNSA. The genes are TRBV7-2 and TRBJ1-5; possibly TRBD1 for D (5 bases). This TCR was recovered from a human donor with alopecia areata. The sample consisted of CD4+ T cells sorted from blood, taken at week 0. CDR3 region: CASSLRGGNQPQHF. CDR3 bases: TGTGCCAGCAGCCTGAGGGGTGGCAATCAGCCCCAGCATTTT.